This TCR beta chain was found in a study of blood T cell repertoires in COVID-19. The data were produced by immunoSEQ multiplex PCR, yet TCRdb's version contains in-frame clones alone and is incomplete. Here the sample spans roughly 250,000 clones, approximately 90% being singletons. Clinical histories supplied by participants themselves formed the basis of cohort assignment. V was pared by 6 bases and J by 2 bases, with 13 bases between. CDR3 length: 13 residues. The germline V gene has CDR1 SQVTM and CDR2 ANQGSEA. The sequence was obtained from a woman aged 40 to 49 with acute COVID-19. The sample comprised PBMCs or T cells enriched from blood (not recorded which). The gene calls are TRBV29-1 and TRBJ1-2; D perhaps matches TRBD1 (5 bases). CDR3 nucleotide sequence: TGCAGCGTGGATAGGACACCGAACTATGGCTACACCTTC. Its protein product is CSVDRTPNYGYTF.